This is a list of T cell receptor beta chains from one sample in a study of cytomegalovirus exposure and HLA in healthy donors. Method: immunoSEQ multiplex PCR; TCRdb's copy keeps in-frame clones and lacks some. The profile covers 150,000 to 200,000 clones, with more than 70% appearing a single time and around 4.7% taken by the ten largest. The sample was PBMCs. The receptors come from a male donor in good health and CMV-seronegative. The CDR3 runs from the conserved cysteine through the conserved F or W. The D gene is left open where the match is weak. Size tells how often a clone was seen (once, few, many) or the class of an expanded clone, and some rows leave it out.

TRBV7-2	TRBJ2-3	NA	NA	CASSPTDTQYF	TGTGCCAGCAGCCCGACAGATACGCAGTATTTT
TRBV27	TRBJ1-5	few	NA	CASRPGAWFLGQPQHF	TGTGCCAGCAGGCCAGGGGCGTGGTTCCTCGGCCAGCCCCAGCATTTT
TRBV19	TRBJ1-2	NA	NA	CASSIDGQGIAGYTF	TGTGCCAGTAGTATAGATGGGCAGGGGATTGCTGGCTACACCTTC
TRBV5-4	TRBJ1-5	few	TRBD1	CASFLGDSYQPQHF	TGTGCCAGCTTTCTAGGGGACAGCTATCAGCCCCAGCATTTT
TRBV7-2	TRBJ2-1	NA	TRBD1	CASSTDRGRNEQFF	TGTGCCAGCAGCACGGACAGGGGGCGGAATGAGCAGTTCTTC
TRBV5-6	TRBJ1-2	NA	NA	CASSLGTYPRGYGYTF	TGTGCCAGCAGCTTGGGAACCTATCCGAGAGGTTATGGCTACACCTTC
TRBV28	TRBJ2-7	NA	TRBD1	CASSSGQGTIEQYF	TGTGCCAGCAGTTCGGGACAGGGGACGATCGAGCAGTACTTC
TRBV30	TRBJ2-1	NA	TRBD2	CAWSGVAGVLYNEQFF	TGTGCCTGGTCGGGGGTGGCGGGAGTTCTCTACAATGAGCAGTTCTTC
TRBV5-1	TRBJ2-5	few	NA	CASSLATDQETQYF	TGCGCCAGCAGCTTGGCAACAGATCAAGAGACCCAGTACTTC
TRBV5-1	TRBJ2-2	NA	TRBD1	CASSSTTGLNTGELFF	TGCGCCAGCAGCTCGACGACAGGGCTAAACACCGGGGAGCTGTTTTTT
TRBV6-6	TRBJ1-1	few	NA	CASSYSMRNEAFF	TGTGCCAGCAGTTACTCGATGAGGAATGAAGCTTTCTTT
TRBV4-2	TRBJ1-4	few	NA	CASSLAGARGATTNEKLFF	TGTGCCAGCAGTCTAGCAGGGGCGCGAGGGGCAACAACTAATGAAAAACTGTTTTTT
TRBV27	TRBJ2-7	NA	NA	CASSGAGTYEQYF	TGTGCCAGCAGTGGGGCAGGGACCTACGAGCAGTACTTC
TRBV6-1	TRBJ1-5	NA	NA	CASSTDRRDQPQHF	TGTGCCAGCAGTACGGACAGACGGGATCAGCCCCAGCATTTT
TRBV6-6	TRBJ2-7	NA	TRBD2	CASSSSTSGRREQYF	TGTGCCAGCAGTTCCTCAACTAGCGGGAGGCGGGAGCAGTACTTC
TRBV27	TRBJ1-5	NA	NA	CASSPPPGPDYRVQPQHF	TGTGCCAGCAGTCCTCCGCCCGGGCCAGACTATCGGGTTCAGCCCCAGCATTTT
TRBV6-4	TRBJ2-1	many	TRBD1	CASSDGTGGNEQFF	TGTGCCAGCAGTGACGGGACAGGGGGCAATGAGCAGTTCTTC
TRBV30	TRBJ2-1	NA	NA	CAWRSLVAHEQFF	TGTGCCTGGCGCTCCCTAGTCGCCCATGAGCAGTTCTTC
TRBV7-3	TRBJ2-5	NA	TRBD1	CASSLTGQGGETQYF	TGTGCCAGCAGCTTAACAGGACAGGGTGGGGAGACCCAGTACTTC
TRBV19	TRBJ2-7	NA	NA	CASRRSRGSSYEQYF	TGTGCCAGTAGGAGGAGTCGGGGAAGCTCCTACGAGCAGTACTTC
TRBV6-1	TRBJ1-4	NA	TRBD1	CASRGQGARSKLFF	TGTGCCAGCAGGGGACAGGGGGCGAGGTCAAAACTGTTTTTT
TRBV5-1	TRBJ2-5	few	TRBD2	CASSLPGLAGDETQYF	TGCGCCAGCAGCCTTCCGGGACTAGCGGGAGACGAGACCCAGTACTTC
TRBV6-5	TRBJ1-4	NA	TRBD1	CASSRTGGGEKLFF	TGTGCCAGCAGTCGGACAGGGGGCGGTGAAAAACTGTTTTTT
TRBV11-2	TRBJ2-7	NA	TRBD2	CASSFSGSYEQYF	TGTGCCAGCAGCTTTAGCGGGAGCTACGAGCAGTACTTC
TRBV30	TRBJ2-7	NA	TRBD1	CAWVQGTATYEQYF	TGTGCCTGGGTGCAAGGGACAGCAACCTACGAGCAGTACTTC
TRBV25-1	TRBJ1-2	few	TRBD1	CASRGQGENGYTF	TGTGCCAGTCGGGGACAGGGAGAAAATGGCTACACCTTC
TRBV6-4	TRBJ2-3	NA	NA	CASSDGTHTDTQYF	TGTGCCAGCAGTGACGGGACACACACAGATACGCAGTATTTT
TRBV2	TRBJ1-4	NA	NA	CASTYHNEKLFF	TGTGCCAGCACCTACCATAATGAAAAACTGTTTTTT
TRBV6-1	TRBJ1-5	NA	NA	CASSVGRGDSNQPQHF	TGTGCCAGCAGTGTGGGCAGGGGAGATAGCAATCAGCCCCAGCATTTT
TRBV6-6	TRBJ1-1	few	TRBD1	CASRGRTGGSEAFF	TGTGCCAGCAGGGGAAGGACAGGGGGCTCTGAAGCTTTCTTT
TRBV28	TRBJ2-2	NA	TRBD2	CASSLAASGRGTGELFF	TGTGCCAGCAGTTTAGCTGCTAGCGGGAGGGGGACCGGGGAGCTGTTTTTT
TRBV7-3	TRBJ2-7	NA	NA	CASSLTGNSGDEQYF	TGTGCCAGCAGCTTAACGGGTAATTCGGGGGACGAGCAGTACTTC
TRBV6-1	TRBJ1-2	NA	TRBD1	CASRDREPYGYTF	TGTGCCAGCAGGGACAGGGAACCTTATGGCTACACCTTC
TRBV6-1	TRBJ1-4	NA	NA	CASSRATNEKLFF	TGTGCCAGCTCGAGAGCAACTAATGAAAAACTGTTTTTT
TRBV28	TRBJ2-7	NA	TRBD2	CASSLRQGLADEQYF	TGTGCCAGCAGTTTACGGCAGGGACTAGCGGACGAGCAGTACTTC
TRBV27	TRBJ2-7	NA	TRBD1	CASSKTGTGAREQYF	TGTGCCAGCAGTAAGACCGGGACAGGGGCCCGCGAGCAGTACTTC
TRBV18	TRBJ2-5	NA	TRBD1	CASSPPGQGGETQYF	TGTGCCAGCTCACCACCGGGACAGGGGGGCGAGACCCAGTACTTC
TRBV19	TRBJ2-2	NA	TRBD1	CASSMGVAGGVYTGELFF	TGTGCCAGTAGTATGGGTGTGGCAGGGGGCGTTTACACCGGGGAGCTGTTTTTT
TRBV7-2	TRBJ2-7	few	NA	CASRFYYEQYF	TGTGCCAGCAGATTCTATTACGAGCAGTACTTC
TRBV28	TRBJ1-1	once	NA	CASSLLGGKGTEAFF	TGTGCCAGCAGTTTATTGGGGGGGAAAGGCACTGAAGCTTTCTTT
TRBV19	TRBJ1-2	NA	NA	CASSIGSSRVSLRGYTF	TGTGCCAGTAGTATAGGTTCATCCAGGGTCTCTCTGCGGGGCTACACCTTC
TRBV4-1	TRBJ2-2	few	TRBD2	CASSQVAGGPGNTGELFF	TGCGCCAGCAGCCAAGTAGCGGGAGGGCCGGGGAACACCGGGGAGCTGTTTTTT
TRBV18	TRBJ2-6	few	NA	CASFHSQPSGANVLTF	TGTGCCAGCTTTCATTCACAGCCGTCTGGGGCCAACGTCCTGACTTTC
TRBV4-2	TRBJ2-5	few	TRBD2	CASSQGSGGIFFSGEQQETQYF	TGTGCCAGCAGCCAAGGTTCTGGGGGAATATTTTTTAGCGGGGAACAACAAGAGACCCAGTACTTC
TRBV5-1	TRBJ1-3	NA	TRBD1	CASSLSSGTDGNTIYF	TGCGCCAGCAGCTTGTCTTCTGGGACAGATGGAAACACCATATATTTT
TRBV28	TRBJ1-5	NA	TRBD1	CASSRGTGNSNQPQHF	TGTGCCAGCAGTCGAGGGACAGGGAATAGCAATCAGCCCCAGCATTTT
TRBV10-3	TRBJ2-1	NA	TRBD2	CAINAGGSYNEQFF	TGTGCCATCAACGCGGGGGGGTCCTACAATGAGCAGTTCTTC
TRBV9	TRBJ2-7	NA	TRBD2	CASTRLASDSEQYF	TGTGCCAGCACTCGACTAGCGAGTGATAGCGAGCAGTACTTC
TRBV18	TRBJ1-2	NA	TRBD1	CASSSTGEQYGYTF	TGTGCCAGCTCATCCACAGGGGAGCAATATGGCTACACCTTC
TRBV30	TRBJ2-2	few	NA	CAWSVPGSGLGELFF	TGTGCCTGGAGTGTACCTGGGTCTGGGCTCGGGGAGCTGTTTTTT
TRBV9	TRBJ2-1	NA	NA	CASSVAGGGPGNEQFF	TGTGCCAGCAGCGTAGCGGGCGGGGGCCCAGGCAATGAGCAGTTCTTC
TRBV6-5	TRBJ1-1	NA	NA	CASRLPGQATEAFF	TGTGCCAGCAGGCTCCCAGGGCAGGCCACTGAAGCTTTCTTT
TRBV23-1	TRBJ2-1	once	NA	CASWGESGPLYNEQFF	TGCGCCAGCTGGGGGGAGTCAGGGCCCTTGTACAATGAGCAGTTCTTC
TRBV2	TRBJ1-1	NA	NA	CASLKQGVNTEAFF	TGTGCCAGTCTGAAGCAAGGAGTGAACACTGAAGCTTTCTTT
TRBV28	TRBJ1-2	once	NA	CASTESGSPYTF	TGTGCCAGCACTGAATCGGGGAGTCCCTACACCTTC
TRBV27	TRBJ2-1	NA	TRBD2	CASSLRGTSGSWEQFF	TGTGCCAGCAGTTTACGAGGGACTAGCGGGAGCTGGGAGCAGTTCTTC
TRBV19	TRBJ1-2	NA	TRBD1	CASSMLGTGVGYTF	TGTGCCAGTAGTATGTTAGGGACAGGGGTCGGCTACACCTTC
TRBV19	TRBJ1-1	NA	NA	CASNPNRGVDTEAFF	TGTGCCAGTAACCCGAACCGGGGTGTGGACACTGAAGCTTTCTTT
TRBV5-4	TRBJ2-6	NA	TRBD1	CASSSQGAGANVLTF	TGTGCCAGCAGCTCACAGGGGGCTGGGGCCAACGTCCTGACTTTC
TRBV14	TRBJ2-3	once	TRBD2	CASSQGGRWLDTQYF	TGTGCCAGCAGCCAGGGCGGGAGGTGGTTAGATACGCAGTATTTT